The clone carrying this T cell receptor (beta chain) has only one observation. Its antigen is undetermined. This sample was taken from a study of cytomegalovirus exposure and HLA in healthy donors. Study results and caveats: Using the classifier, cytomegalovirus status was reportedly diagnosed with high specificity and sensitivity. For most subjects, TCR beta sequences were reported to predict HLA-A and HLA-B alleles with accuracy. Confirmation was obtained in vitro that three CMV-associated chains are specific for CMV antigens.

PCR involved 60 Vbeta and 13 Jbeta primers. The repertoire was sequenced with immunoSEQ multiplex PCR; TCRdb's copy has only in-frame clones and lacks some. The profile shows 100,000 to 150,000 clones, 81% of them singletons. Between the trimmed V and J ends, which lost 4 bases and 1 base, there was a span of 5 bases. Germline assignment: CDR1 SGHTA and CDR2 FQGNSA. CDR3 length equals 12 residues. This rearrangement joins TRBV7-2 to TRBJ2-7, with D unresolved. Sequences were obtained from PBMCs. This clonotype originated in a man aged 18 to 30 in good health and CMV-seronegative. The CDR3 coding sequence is TGTGCCAGCAGCTCTTTATCCTACGAGCAGTACTTC. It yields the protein CASSSLSYEQYF.